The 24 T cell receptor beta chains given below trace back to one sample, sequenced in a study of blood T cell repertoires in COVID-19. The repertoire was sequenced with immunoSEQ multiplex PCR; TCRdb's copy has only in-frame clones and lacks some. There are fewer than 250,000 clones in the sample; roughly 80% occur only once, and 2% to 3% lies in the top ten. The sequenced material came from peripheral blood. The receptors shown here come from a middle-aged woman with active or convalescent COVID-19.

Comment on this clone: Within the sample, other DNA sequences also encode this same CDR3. As DNA, the CDR3 is TGTGCCAGCAGTCGCGGCTACGAGCAGTACTTC. Translated: CASSRGYEQYF. The rearrangement joins TRBV27 to TRBJ2-7; unclear D gene. The V and J ends lost 5 bases and 3 bases respectively, with 5 bases between them. The CDR3 is made up of 11 amino acids. Germline CDR1 reads MNHEY; CDR2 reads SMNVEV (reference sequence).

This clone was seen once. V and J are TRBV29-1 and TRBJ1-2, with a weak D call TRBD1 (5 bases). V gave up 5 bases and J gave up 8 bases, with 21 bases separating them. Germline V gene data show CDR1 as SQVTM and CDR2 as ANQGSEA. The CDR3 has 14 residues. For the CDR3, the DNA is TGCAGCGTTAACCCACGGGGGACCGCTGGCGGCTACACCTTC. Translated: CSVNPRGTAGGYTF.

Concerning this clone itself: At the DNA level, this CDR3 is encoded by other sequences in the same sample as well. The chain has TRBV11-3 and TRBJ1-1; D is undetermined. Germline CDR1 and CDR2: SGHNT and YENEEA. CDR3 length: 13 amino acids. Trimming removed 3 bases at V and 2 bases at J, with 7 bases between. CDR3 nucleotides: TGTGCCAGCAGCTTCTCAGGTAACACTGAAGCTTTCTTT. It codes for CASSFSGNTEAFF.

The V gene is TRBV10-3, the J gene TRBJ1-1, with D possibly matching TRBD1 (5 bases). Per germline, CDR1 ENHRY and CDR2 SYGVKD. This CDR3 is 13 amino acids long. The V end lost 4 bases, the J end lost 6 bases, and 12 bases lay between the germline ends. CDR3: CAISVGGESEAFF. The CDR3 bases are TGTGCCATCAGTGTGGGAGGGGAATCTGAAGCTTTCTTT.

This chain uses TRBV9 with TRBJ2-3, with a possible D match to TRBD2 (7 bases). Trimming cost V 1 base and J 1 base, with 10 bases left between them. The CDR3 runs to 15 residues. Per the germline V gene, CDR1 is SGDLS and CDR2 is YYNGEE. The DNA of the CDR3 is TGTGCCAGCAGCGTATGGGAGGGGGGCACAGATACGCAGTATTTT. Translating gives CASSVWEGGTDTQYF.

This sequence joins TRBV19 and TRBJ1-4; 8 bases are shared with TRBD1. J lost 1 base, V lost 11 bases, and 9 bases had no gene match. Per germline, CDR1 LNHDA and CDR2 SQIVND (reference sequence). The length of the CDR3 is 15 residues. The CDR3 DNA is TGTGCCTGCCGGACAGGGAGGAGAACTAATGAAAAACTGTTTTTT. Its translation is CACRTGRRTNEKLFF.

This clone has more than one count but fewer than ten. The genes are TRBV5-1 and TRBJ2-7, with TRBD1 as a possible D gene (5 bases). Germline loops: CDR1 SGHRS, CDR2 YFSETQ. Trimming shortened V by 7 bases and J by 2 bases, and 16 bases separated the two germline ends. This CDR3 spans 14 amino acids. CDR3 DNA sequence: TGCGCCAGCGGTCCGAACGGACATGCCTACGAGCAGTACTTC. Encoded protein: CASGPNGHAYEQYF.

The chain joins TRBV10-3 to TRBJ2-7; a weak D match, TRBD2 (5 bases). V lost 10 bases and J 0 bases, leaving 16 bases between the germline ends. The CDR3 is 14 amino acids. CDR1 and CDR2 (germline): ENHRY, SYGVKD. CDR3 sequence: CAKYSVGSSYEQYF. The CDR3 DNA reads TGTGCCAAATATAGCGTGGGTAGCTCCTACGAGCAGTACTTC.

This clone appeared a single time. The CDR3 reads CASSWGGPPYNEQFF. In DNA, the CDR3 is TGTGCCAGCAGCTGGGGGGGGCCCCCCTACAATGAGCAGTTCTTC. The chain is built from TRBV7-3 and TRBJ2-1, with D possibly being TRBD2 (7 bases). CDR1 is SGHTA and CDR2 is FQGTGA in the germline V gene. CDR3 length: 15 amino acids. Trimming pared 4 bases from V and 2 bases from J, leaving 12 bases between.

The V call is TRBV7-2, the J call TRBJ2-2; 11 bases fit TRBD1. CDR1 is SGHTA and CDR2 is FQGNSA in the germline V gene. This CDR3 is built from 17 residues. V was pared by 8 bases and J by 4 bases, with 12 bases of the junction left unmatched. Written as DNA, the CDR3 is TGTGCCAGCCAAAGGGGCCGCGGGACAGGGGGCACCGGGGAGCTGTTTTTT. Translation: CASQRGRGTGGTGELFF.

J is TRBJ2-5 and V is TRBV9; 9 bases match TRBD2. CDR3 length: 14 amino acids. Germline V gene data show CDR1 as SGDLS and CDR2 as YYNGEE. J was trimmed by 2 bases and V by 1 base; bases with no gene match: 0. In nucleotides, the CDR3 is TGTGCCAGCAGCGTACTAGCGGGGCAAGAGACCCAGTACTTC. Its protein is CASSVLAGQETQYF.

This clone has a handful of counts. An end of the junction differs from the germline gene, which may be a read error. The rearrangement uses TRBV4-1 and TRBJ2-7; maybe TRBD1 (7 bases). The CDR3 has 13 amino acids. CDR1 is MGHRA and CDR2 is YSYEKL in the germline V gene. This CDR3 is CASSQAEGTDTHF. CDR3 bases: TGCGCCAGCAGCCAAGCGGAGGGGACAGATACTCACTTC.

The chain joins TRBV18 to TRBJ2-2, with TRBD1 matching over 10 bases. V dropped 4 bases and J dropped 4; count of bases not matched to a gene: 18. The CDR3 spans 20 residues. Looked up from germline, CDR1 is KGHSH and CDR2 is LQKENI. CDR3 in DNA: TGTGCCAGCTCACGGACGACAGGGGGCATCGCGCGCGAGGGCACCGGGGAGCTGTTTTTT. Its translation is CASSRTTGGIAREGTGELFF.

The CDR3 bases are TGTGCCAGCAGCTCGACAGGGACCTTTTCCTACAATGAGCAGTTCTTC. Amino acids: CASSSTGTFSYNEQFF. V gene TRBV7-2 combines with J gene TRBJ2-1; 7 positions agree with TRBD1. Germline V gene data show CDR1 as SGHTA and CDR2 as FQGNSA. This CDR3 is 16 amino acids long. V trimming: 4 bases; J trimming: 1 base; junction bases outside the gene matches: 7.

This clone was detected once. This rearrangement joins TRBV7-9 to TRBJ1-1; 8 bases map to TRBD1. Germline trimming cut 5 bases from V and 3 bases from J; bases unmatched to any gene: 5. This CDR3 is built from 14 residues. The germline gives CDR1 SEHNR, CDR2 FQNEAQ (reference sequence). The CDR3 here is CASSRGTGYTEAFF. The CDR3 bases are TGTGCCAGCAGCAGAGGGACAGGATACACTGAAGCTTTCTTT.

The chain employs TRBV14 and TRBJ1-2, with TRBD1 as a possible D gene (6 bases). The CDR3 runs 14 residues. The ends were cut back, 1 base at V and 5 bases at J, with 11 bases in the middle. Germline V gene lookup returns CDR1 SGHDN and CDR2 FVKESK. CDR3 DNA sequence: TGTGCCAGCAGCCAAGTGGGACAACTGTATGGCTACACCTTC. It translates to CASSQVGQLYGYTF. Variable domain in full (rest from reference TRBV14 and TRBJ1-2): EAGVTQFPSHSVIEKGQTVTLRCDPISGHDNLYWYRRVMGKEIKFLLHFVKESKQDESGMPNNRFLAERTGGTYSTLKVQPAELEDSGVYFCASSQVGQLYGYTFGSGTRLTVV.

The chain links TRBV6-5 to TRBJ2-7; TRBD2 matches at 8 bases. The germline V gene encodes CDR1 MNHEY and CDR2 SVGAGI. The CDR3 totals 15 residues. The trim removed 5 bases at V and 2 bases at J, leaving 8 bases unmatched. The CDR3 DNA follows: TGTGCCAGCAGTCCTGGGGCGGGGGGCACCTACGAGCAGTACTTC. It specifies CASSPGAGGTYEQYF.

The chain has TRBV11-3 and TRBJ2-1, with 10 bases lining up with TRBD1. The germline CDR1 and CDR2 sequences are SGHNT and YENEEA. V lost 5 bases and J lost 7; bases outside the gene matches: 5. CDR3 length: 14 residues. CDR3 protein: CASSPRTGGNEQFF. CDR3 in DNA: TGTGCCAGCAGCCCCCGGACAGGGGGGAATGAGCAGTTCTTC.

The CDR3 here is CASSSPSVSTDTQYF. DNA of the CDR3: TGTGCCAGCAGCTCTCCTAGCGTTAGCACAGATACGCAGTATTTT. The chain carries TRBV5-4 and TRBJ2-3, with a tentative D call TRBD2 (6 bases). The CDR3 totals 15 residues. Trimming removed 3 bases from V and 0 bases from J, with 11 bases in between. CDR1 SGHNT and CDR2 YYREEE come from the germline V gene (reference sequence).

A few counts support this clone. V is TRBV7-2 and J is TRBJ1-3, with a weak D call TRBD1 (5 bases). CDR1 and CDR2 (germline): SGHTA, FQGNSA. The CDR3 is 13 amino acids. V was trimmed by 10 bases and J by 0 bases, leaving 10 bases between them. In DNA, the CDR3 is TGTGCCACCAGGACACTCTCTGGAAACACCATATATTTT. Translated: CATRTLSGNTIYF.

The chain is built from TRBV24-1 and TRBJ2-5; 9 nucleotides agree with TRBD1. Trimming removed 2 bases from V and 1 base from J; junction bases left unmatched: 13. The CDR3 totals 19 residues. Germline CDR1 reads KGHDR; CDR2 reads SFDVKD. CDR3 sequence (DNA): TGTGCCACCAGTGATTCTGAAATCCGGGGACAGGGAGGCCAAGAGACCCAGTACTTC. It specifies CATSDSEIRGQGGQETQYF.

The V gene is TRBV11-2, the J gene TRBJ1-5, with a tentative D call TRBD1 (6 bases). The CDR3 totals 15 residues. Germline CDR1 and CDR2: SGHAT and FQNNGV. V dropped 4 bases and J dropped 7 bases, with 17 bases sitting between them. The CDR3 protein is CASSSTQGRGQPQHF. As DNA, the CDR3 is TGTGCCAGCAGCTCGACACAGGGAAGAGGGCAGCCCCAGCATTTT.

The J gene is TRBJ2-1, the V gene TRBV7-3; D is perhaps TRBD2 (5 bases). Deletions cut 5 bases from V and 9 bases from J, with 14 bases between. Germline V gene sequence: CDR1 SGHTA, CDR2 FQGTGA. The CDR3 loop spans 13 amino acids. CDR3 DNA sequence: TGTGCCAGCAGCGCTCGGGTCGGAGGTGAGCAGTTCTTC. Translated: CASSARVGGEQFF.

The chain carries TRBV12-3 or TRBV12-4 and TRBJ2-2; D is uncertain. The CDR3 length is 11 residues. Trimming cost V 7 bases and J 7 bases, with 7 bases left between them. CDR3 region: CASTTLGELFF. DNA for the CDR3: TGTGCCAGCACCACTCTCGGGGAGCTGTTTTTT.